This T cell receptor (beta chain) came from a study of T-cell reconstitution after alpha-beta-depleted transplantation in children. A library of TCRbeta sequences, prepared with unique molecular identifiers, was generated. MiXCR was run by TCRdb on the PCR reads, yielding one entry per CDR3 protein. The repertoire consists of about 500,000 distinct CDR3 sequences, with about 30% occurring once and the leading ten covering 2.4%. With 1 base removed from V and 4 bases from J, the gap between germline ends came to 13 bases. The CDR3 covers 15 residues. In its sample, this clonotype was seen a few times.

This clonotype was obtained from a human donor who donated a stem cell graft to a child with aplastic anemia. The rearrangement uses TRBV12-3 or TRBV12-4 and TRBJ1-2, with D perhaps matching TRBD1 (6 bases). The sample here was PBMCs from the stem cell graft donor, taken from the stem cell graft. As DNA, the CDR3 is TGTGCCAGCAGTTTAGTACAGGGCATTCTCTATGGCTACACCTTC. Amino acids: CASSLVQGILYGYTF.